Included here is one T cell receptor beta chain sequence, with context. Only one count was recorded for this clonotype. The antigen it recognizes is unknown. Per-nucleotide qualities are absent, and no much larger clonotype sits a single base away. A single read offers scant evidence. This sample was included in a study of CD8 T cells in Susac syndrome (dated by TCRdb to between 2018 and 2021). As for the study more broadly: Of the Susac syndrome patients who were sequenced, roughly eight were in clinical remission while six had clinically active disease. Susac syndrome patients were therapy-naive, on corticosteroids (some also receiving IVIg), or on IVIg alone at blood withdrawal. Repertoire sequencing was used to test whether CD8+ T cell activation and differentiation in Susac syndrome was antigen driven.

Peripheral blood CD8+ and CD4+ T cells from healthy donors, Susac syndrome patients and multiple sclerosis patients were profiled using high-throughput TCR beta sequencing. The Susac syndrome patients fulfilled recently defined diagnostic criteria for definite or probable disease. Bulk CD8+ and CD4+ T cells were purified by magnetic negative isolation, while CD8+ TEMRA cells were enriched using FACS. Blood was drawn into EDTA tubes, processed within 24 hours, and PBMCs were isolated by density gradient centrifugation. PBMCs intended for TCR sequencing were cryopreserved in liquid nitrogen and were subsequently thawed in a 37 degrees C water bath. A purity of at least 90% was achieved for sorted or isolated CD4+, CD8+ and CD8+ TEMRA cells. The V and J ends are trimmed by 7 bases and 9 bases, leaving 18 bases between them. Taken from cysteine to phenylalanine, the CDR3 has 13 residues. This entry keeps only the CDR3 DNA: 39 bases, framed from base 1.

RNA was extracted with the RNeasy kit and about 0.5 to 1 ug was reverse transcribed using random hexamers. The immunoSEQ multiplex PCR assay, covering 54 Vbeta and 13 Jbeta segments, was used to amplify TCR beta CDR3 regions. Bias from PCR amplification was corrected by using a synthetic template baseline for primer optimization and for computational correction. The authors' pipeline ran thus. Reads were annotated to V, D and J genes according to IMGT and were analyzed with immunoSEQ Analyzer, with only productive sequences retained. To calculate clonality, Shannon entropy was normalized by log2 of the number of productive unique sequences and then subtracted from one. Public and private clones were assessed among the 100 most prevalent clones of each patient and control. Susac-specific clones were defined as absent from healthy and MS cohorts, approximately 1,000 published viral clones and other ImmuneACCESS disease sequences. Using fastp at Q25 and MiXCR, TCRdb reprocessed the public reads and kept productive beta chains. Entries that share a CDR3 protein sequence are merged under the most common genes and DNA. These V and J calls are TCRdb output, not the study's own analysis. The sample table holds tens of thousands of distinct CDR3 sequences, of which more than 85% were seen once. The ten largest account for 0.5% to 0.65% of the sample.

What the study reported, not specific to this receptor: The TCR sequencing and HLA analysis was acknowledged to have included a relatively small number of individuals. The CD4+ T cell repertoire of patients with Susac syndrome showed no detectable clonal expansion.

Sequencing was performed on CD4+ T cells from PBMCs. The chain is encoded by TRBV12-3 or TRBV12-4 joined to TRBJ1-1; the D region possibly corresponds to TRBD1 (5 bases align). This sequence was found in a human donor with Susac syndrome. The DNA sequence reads TGTGCCAGCACTGCAGGGCAGATCGAGAAAGCTTTCTTT. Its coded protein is CASTAGQIEKAFF.